This TCR beta chain was obtained from a study of blood T cell repertoires in COVID-19. Study as a whole: T cells, B-cell-depleted T cells, or PBMCs provided the cDNA or gDNA that served as material.

The V end lost 2 bases, the J end lost 2 bases, and 15 bases lay between the germline ends. This CDR3 is built from 16 residues. The germline V gene has CDR1 SGHTA and CDR2 FQGNSA. Original methodology: By means of reference gene primer amplification, nucleated cell counts were estimated. Generated by immunoSEQ multiplex PCR, the TCRdb table keeps only in-frame clones and is missing some. The V and J calls and the clone size are those of that table, but D and trimming were determined from the DNA. The data hold 250,000 to 300,000 clones, with 90% observed a single time. Seattle patient enrollment occurred during active infection, with longitudinal follow-up thereafter.

The material sequenced was peripheral blood. The origin of this receptor is a woman aged 55-70 years with COVID-19, enrolled during active disease. V and J are TRBV7-2 and TRBJ1-2; D unresolved. The CDR3 spells CASSLSSIAINYGYTF. CDR3 nucleotide sequence: TGTGCCAGCAGCTTAAGTAGTATAGCCATAAACTATGGCTACACCTTC.